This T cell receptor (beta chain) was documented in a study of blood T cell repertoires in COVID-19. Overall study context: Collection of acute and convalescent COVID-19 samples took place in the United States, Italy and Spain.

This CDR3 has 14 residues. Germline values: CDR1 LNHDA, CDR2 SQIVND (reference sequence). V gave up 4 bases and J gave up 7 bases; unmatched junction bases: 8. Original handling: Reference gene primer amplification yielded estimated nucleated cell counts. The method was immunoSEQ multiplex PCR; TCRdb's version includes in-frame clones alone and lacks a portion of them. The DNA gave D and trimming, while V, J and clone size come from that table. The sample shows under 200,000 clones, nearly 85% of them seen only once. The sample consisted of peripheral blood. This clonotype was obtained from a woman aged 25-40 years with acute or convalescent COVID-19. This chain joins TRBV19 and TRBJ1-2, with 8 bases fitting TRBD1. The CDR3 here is CASSTSTGVGGYTF. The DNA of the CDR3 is TGTGCCAGTAGTACCTCGACAGGGGTAGGTGGCTACACCTTC.